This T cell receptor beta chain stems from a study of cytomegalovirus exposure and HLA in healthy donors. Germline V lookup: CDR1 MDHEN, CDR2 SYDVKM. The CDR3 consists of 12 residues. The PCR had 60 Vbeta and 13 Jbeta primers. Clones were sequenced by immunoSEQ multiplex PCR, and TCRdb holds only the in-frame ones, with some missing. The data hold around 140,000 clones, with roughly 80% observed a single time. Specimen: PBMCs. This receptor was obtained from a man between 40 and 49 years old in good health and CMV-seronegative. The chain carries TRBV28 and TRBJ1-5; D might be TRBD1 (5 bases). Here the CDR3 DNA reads TGTGCGATCAGGGATAGCAATCAGCCCCAGCATTTT. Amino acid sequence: CAIRDSNQPQHF.